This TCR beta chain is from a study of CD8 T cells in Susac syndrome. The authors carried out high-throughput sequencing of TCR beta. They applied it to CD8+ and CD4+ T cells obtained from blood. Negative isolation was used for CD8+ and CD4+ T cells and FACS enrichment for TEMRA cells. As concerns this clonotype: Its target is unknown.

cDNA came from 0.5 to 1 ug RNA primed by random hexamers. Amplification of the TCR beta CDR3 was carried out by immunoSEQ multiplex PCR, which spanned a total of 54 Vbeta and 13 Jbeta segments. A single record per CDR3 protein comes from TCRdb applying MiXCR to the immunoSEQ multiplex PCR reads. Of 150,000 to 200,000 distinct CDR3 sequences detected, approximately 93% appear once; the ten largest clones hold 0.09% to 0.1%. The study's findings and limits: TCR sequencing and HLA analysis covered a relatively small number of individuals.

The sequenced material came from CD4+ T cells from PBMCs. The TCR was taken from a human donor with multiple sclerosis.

The CDR3 region is CSVVGELTEAFF. Here the CDR3 DNA reads TGCAGCGTTGTGGGAGAGCTAACTGAAGCTTTCTTT. J is TRBJ1-1 and V is TRBV29-1, with D unresolved. Trimming stripped 4 bases from V and 5 bases from J, with 11 bases between. CDR1 and CDR2 (germline): SQVTM, ANQGSEA. This CDR3 spans 12 amino acids.